The 7 T cell receptor beta chains presented below share a single source sample, sequenced in a study of neurological immune-mediated disorders. In TCRdb, the 5' RACE reads were re-called with MiXCR into one record per CDR3 protein. In the table there are 84,000 or so distinct CDR3 sequences, approximately 10% of which are singletons. What was sequenced was PBMCs. These TCRs come from a man aged 40-49 years in good health.

This clonotype has a count of ten or more. V usage is TRBV6-5 and J usage is TRBJ1-2; no reliable D call. The ends were cut back, 0 bases at V and 5 bases at J, with 10 bases in the middle. From germline, CDR1 is MNHEY and CDR2 SVGAGI. The CDR3 consists of 14 residues. CDR3 in amino acids: CASSYSGLGYGYTF. In nucleotides, the CDR3 is TGTGCCAGCAGTTACTCGGGTCTGGGATATGGCTACACCTTC.

This clonotype was recorded many times. The rearrangement links TRBV9 to TRBJ2-1; D unclear. The CDR3 sequence is 16 residues long. Germline assignment: CDR1 SGDLS and CDR2 YYNGEE. V was trimmed by 0 bases and J by 8 bases, leaving 18 bases between them. The CDR3 region is CASSVDPDLPPDEQFF. CDR3 bases: TGTGCCAGCAGCGTAGATCCGGACCTCCCACCGGATGAGCAGTTCTTC.

This clonotype was seen ten or more times. This chain connects TRBV7-2 to TRBJ2-5; the D gene could be TRBD1 or TRBD2 (5 bases each). V was clipped by 6 bases and J by 5 bases, with 22 bases between them. The CDR3 runs 16 residues. Looked up from germline, CDR1 is SGHTA and CDR2 is FQGNSA. The CDR3 is CASRPTGLLKGETQYF. CDR3 bases: TGTGCCAGCAGGCCTACCGGACTGTTAAAGGGGGAGACCCAGTACTTC. Full variable domain (rest looked up from reference TRBV7-2 and TRBJ2-5): GAGVSQSPSNKVTEKGKDVELRCDPISGHTALYWYRQSLGQGLEFLIYFQGNSAPDKSGLPSDRFSAERTGGSVSTLTIQRTQQEDSAVYLCASRPTGLLKGETQYFGPGTRLLVL.

This clonotype has at least ten counts. CDR3 protein: CASSFMRAQYF. DNA for the CDR3: TGTGCCAGCAGCTTTATGAGGGCCCAGTACTTC. The chain joins TRBV7-2 to TRBJ2-5; perhaps TRBD2 as D (5 bases). Trimming took 3 bases from V and 9 from J, leaving 8 bases between them. Per the germline V gene, CDR1 is SGHTA and CDR2 is FQGNSA. The CDR3 sequence is 11 residues long.

Notes on this clonotype: A much larger clone sits a single nucleotide away, making a read error possible. This chain uses TRBV28 with TRBJ2-1; D gene ambiguous. This CDR3 has 12 residues. Trimming stripped 10 bases from V and 7 bases from J, with 14 bases between. CDR1 is MDHEN, CDR2 SYDVKM, per germline. CDR3: CANRVSGNEQFF. CDR3 nucleotides: TGTGCCAACAGAGTATCCGGAAATGAGCAGTTCTTC.

This clonotype was counted ten times or more. This chain joins TRBV7-2 and TRBJ2-1; D is possibly TRBD2 (6 bases). The CDR3 consists of 18 residues. The V gene's germline CDR1 is SGHTA and CDR2 FQGNSA. V lost 1 base and J lost 1, with 17 bases in between. The CDR3 DNA sequence: TGTGCCAGCAGCTTAGATCTTACTAGCCCCCCTTCCTACAATGAGCAGTTCTTC. Its protein product is CASSLDLTSPPSYNEQFF. Together with reference TRBV7-2 and TRBJ2-1, the CDR3 gives the full variable domain: GAGVSQSPSNKVTEKGKDVELRCDPISGHTALYWYRQSLGQGLEFLIYFQGNSAPDKSGLPSDRFSAERTGGSVSTLTIQRTQQEDSAVYLCASSLDLTSPPSYNEQFFGPGTRLTVL.

This clonotype was picked up many times. V and J are TRBV5-1 and TRBJ1-4, with D unresolved. V lost 2 bases to trimming and J lost 5 bases, with 7 bases between them. CDR1 and CDR2 (germline): SGHRS, YFSETQ. This CDR3 is 13 amino acids long. The CDR3 DNA is TGCGCCAGCAGCTTCGACATCAATGAAAAACTGTTTTTT. Translating gives CASSFDINEKLFF.